The subject of this entry is one T cell receptor (beta chain). V lost 2 bases to trimming and J lost 1 base, with 11 bases between them. The CDR3 consists of 15 residues. Germline lookup yields CDR1 MNHEY and CDR2 SVGAGI. These data originate in a study of blood T cell repertoires in COVID-19. As handled by the study authors: Using reference gene primer amplification, nucleated cell counts were estimated. Data came from immunoSEQ multiplex PCR; TCRdb stores just in-frame clones and leaves some out. V and J calls and clone size come straight from that table; D and trimming were deduced from the DNA. The profile shows a few hundred thousand clones, around 81% of them singletons.

The source is a person aged 70 to 85 with COVID-19, enrolled during active disease. The chain couples TRBV6-5 to TRBJ1-1; weak D call: TRBD1 (5 bases). Material: peripheral blood. The CDR3 region is CASSYDPQGNTEAFF. The CDR3 coding sequence is TGTGCCAGCAGTTACGACCCGCAGGGGAACACTGAAGCTTTCTTT.